The next 9 T cell receptor beta chains were all read from a single sample in a study of T cells in Graves' hyperthyroidism and ophthalmopathy. It was RNA transcripts that yielded the amplified TCR beta CDR3 regions. HTBI primers were used for first-round RT-PCR of the TCR CDR3. TCRdb reanalysed the multiplex PCR reads using MiXCR and keeps one entry per CDR3 protein. The data show roughly 350,000 distinct CDR3 sequences, roughly 14% seen once. Material: blood. The receptors come from a woman between 25 and 40 years old with Graves' ophthalmopathy.

The gene calls are TRBV3-1 and TRBJ2-5, with 9 bases fitting TRBD1. The CDR3 runs to 14 residues. Per the germline V gene, CDR1 is LGHDT and CDR2 is YNNKEL (reference sequence). J lost 6 bases, V lost 3 bases, and 5 bases had no gene match. CDR3 coding DNA: TGTGCCAGCAGCCAGGATGACAGGGGGAAGACCCAGTACTTC. This encodes CASSQDDRGKTQYF.

This clonotype appeared a few times. V usage is TRBV10-1 and J usage is TRBJ2-2; no clear D gene. V lost 3 bases to trimming and J lost 5 bases, with 7 bases between them. CDR3 length: 13 amino acids. Germline CDR1 is WNHNN and CDR2 is SYGVQD (reference sequence). DNA of the CDR3: TGCGCCAGCAGTGATAGGGAAACCGGGGAGCTGTTTTTT. Protein sequence: CASSDRETGELFF.

This clonotype appeared many times. The CDR3 protein is CATSDGGVQETQYF. The CDR3 DNA sequence: TGTGCCACCAGTGATGGGGGGGTCCAAGAGACCCAGTACTTC. The chain uses TRBV24-1 and TRBJ2-5, with TRBD2 matching 7 bases. The CDR3 consists of 14 residues. V trimming: 3 bases; J trimming: 1 base; junction bases outside the gene matches: 1. Germline V gives CDR1 KGHDR, CDR2 SFDVKD.

Many counts were recorded for this clonotype. The V gene is TRBV30, the J gene TRBJ2-1; no clear D gene. Germline V CDR1 and CDR2: GTSNPN, SVGIG (reference sequence). The CDR3 contains 15 residues. Trimming removed 4 bases from V and 6 bases from J, with 19 bases in between. CDR3 bases: TGTGCCTGGACGTTTCGAGGTAGCAAGATCAATGAGCAGTTCTTC. Translated: CAWTFRGSKINEQFF.

Many counts were recorded for this clonotype. This chain uses TRBV15 with TRBJ1-2; 8 bases are shared with TRBD1. CDR3 size: 14 residues. Germline lookup yields CDR1 LNHNV and CDR2 YYDKDF (reference sequence). The trim removed 6 bases at V and 5 bases at J, leaving 8 bases unmatched. CDR3 sequence (DNA): TGTGCCACCAGAAGCACAGGGGGGGAGTATGGCTACACCTTC. Translation gives CATRSTGGEYGYTF.

In this sample, this clonotype turned up many times. The chain has TRBV28 and TRBJ2-3, with TRBD2 as a possible D gene (5 bases). The CDR3 covers 14 residues. V was shortened by 8 bases and J by 3 bases, with 15 bases between the two germline ends. Germline lookup yields CDR1 MDHEN and CDR2 SYDVKM. The CDR3 DNA reads as TGTGCCAGCGCCGGTGCGGGCCAAACAGATACGCAGTATTTT. This encodes CASAGAGQTDTQYF. Variable domain in full (rest from reference TRBV28 and TRBJ2-3): DVKVTQSSRYLVKRTGEKVFLECVQDMDHENMFWYRQDPGLGLRLIYFSYDVKMKEKGDIPEGYSVSREKKERFSLILESASTNQTSMYLCASAGAGQTDTQYFGPGTRLTVL.

This clonotype showed up many times. The chain combines TRBV7-2 with TRBJ1-2; D uncertain. Germline V gives CDR1 SGHTA, CDR2 FQGNSA. CDR3 length equals 12 residues. V lost 0 bases, J lost 4 bases, and 3 bases lay in between. The CDR3 is CASSLAIYGYTF. The CDR3 nucleotides read TGTGCCAGCAGCTTAGCGATCTATGGCTACACCTTC.

This clonotype was seen ten or more times. The genes are TRBV10-3 and TRBJ1-1; 12 nucleotides agree with TRBD1. This CDR3 spans 14 amino acids. In germline, CDR1 is ENHRY, CDR2 SYGVKD. The J segment lost 10 bases and the V segment lost 3 bases, leaving 6 bases of the junction unmatched. The CDR3 DNA reads TGTGCCATCAGTGAAGAGGGACAGGGGGCCAGAGCTTTCTTT. Its translation: CAISEEGQGARAFF.

The genes are TRBV6-1 and TRBJ2-7, with 8 bases that match TRBD1. J gave up 5 bases and V 5 bases, and 14 bases lay outside the gene matches. CDR3 length: 16 amino acids. Germline V lookup: CDR1 MNHNS, CDR2 SASEGT. The CDR3 nucleotides read TGTGCCAGCAGTCGAGAGGGTACAGGGGGGCAGGACGAGCAGTACTTC. Its protein product is CASSREGTGGQDEQYF.